This TCR beta chain stems from a study of vaccination effects on CD4 cells after COVID-19 (dated by TCRdb to between 2020 and 2023). Regarding the study in general: Participants received two doses of either the BNT162b2 or the mRNA-1273 mRNA SARS-CoV-2 vaccine. A total of some eleven COVID-19 convalescent patients and a handful of SARS-CoV-2-naive healthy vaccine recipients were included in the full study. In the study, cultures from other donors were sequenced using the Oncomine TCR Beta short-read assay on an Illumina iSeq 100. The study compared SARS-CoV-2 spike-specific CD4+ TCR repertoires before and after mRNA vaccination in COVID-19 convalescent patients and infection-naive vaccine recipients. Study-wide findings and limitations: Both infection-induced and vaccine-induced clones contracted markedly at late post-vaccination timepoints, which is consistent with waning T cell responses. Limitations of the study were the small number of convalescent patients and the absence of early post-infection timepoints. In healthy vaccine recipients, vaccine-induced clones were almost all SARS-CoV-2 mono-reactive, with only 1 of 255 being cross-reactive with common cold coronaviruses.

V gives up 2 bases and J gives up 6 bases, and the segment between their germline ends measures 14 bases. From the germline V gene, CDR1 is SGHRS and CDR2 is YFSETQ. The CDR3 spans 14 residues, from the cysteine through the phenylalanine. Just the 42-base CDR3 DNA is kept, in frame starting at base 1. This clone appeared a few times. Its antigen is still unknown. Base qualities are not at hand, and no much larger clone is one base apart. Library method: the immunoSEQ multiplex PCR assay. DNA from the CD4+ T cells that had been cultured and isolated underwent TCR beta CDR3 sequencing. As for the authors' bioinformatics: The analysis removed non-productive TCR sequences, trimmed reads to the CDR3 region, and retained only CDR3s that were 7 or more amino acids long. The MANAFEST web app was used to pick out antigen-specific clonotypes by comparing their expansion in peptide wells with that in reference cultures. For clones to be considered positive, expansion at FDR<0.05 versus reference and all other wells, an odds ratio above 5, and a frequency above 0.1% in two replicate wells were required. Cross-reactive clonotypes were defined as significantly expanded in SARS-CoV-2 spike wells and in at least one common cold coronavirus spike condition. Levenshtein distance calculated with the stringdist R package was used to assess CDR3 similarity, and unrooted trees were constructed with ape in R 3.6.1. TCRdb took this table from immuneACCESS and kept in-frame rearrangements with V and J called. Such tables lack part of the clones; where checked against another copy, unresolved V genes explain under half of the gap, and the rest is unexplained. The V and J calls and clone size are taken from that table; D and trimming were inferred from the DNA. The sample includes 50,000 to 75,000 clones, with around 81% observed a single time. The ten largest clones add up to about 2.5% of the sample.

The ViraFEST assay stimulated PBMC with viral peptide pools and then used TCR sequencing to identify antigen-specific CD4+ T cell clonotypes by expansion. After approximately eleven days of culture, CD4+ T cells were isolated with the EasySep CD4+ T cell isolation kit. Healthy vaccine recipients had no prior SARS-CoV-2 infection, confirmed by negative nucleocapsid antibodies before and after vaccination. Each well held around 1.9 million PBMC cultured in IMDM containing approximately 5% human AB serum, around 10 IU/ml IL-2 and gentamicin, along with approximately 10 ug/ml peptides. Half of the culture medium was replaced with fresh IL-2-containing medium on days 3 and 7. Unless noted otherwise, every peptide stimulation condition was grown in triplicate wells. PBMC were separated from whole blood using Ficoll-Paque Plus gradient centrifugation and were then either cryopreserved at -140C or used fresh. Overlapping peptide pools spanned the spike proteins of SARS-CoV-2 and the common cold coronaviruses HCoV-NL63, HCoV-OC43 and HCoV-229E. The QIAamp micro DNA kit was used to extract genomic DNA from the cultured CD4+ T cells.

The chain was built from TRBV5-1 and TRBJ1-2; TRBD1 might be the D gene, on 6 matching bases. The sequence came from a human donor who received a COVID-19 vaccine. Sequencing used CD4+ T cells from PBMCs cultured with HCoV-229E spike peptides, obtained before COVID-19 vaccination. What the cell subset or site label conveys for this sample: HCoV-229E spike overlapping peptide pool stimulation. The CDR3 protein is CASSFQGPEDGYTF. DNA sequence: TGCGCCAGCAGCTTTCAGGGGCCAGAAGATGGCTACACCTTC.